This TCR beta chain was recorded in a study of T cells in Graves' hyperthyroidism and ophthalmopathy. Study overall: Initial diagnosis, before any treatment, was when peripheral blood was collected.

The study left out patients who had uncontrolled infection, other autoimmune disease, pregnancy or lactation. This clonotype has a count of ten or more. As yet, its antigen is unknown. This CDR3 contains 14 residues. V gave up 7 bases and J gave up 0 bases, with 12 bases separating them. CDR1 is MDHEN, CDR2 SYDVKM, per germline. Study observations and caveats: Most thyroid clonotypes with frequency above 0.001 were detected in blood. Ophthalmopathy got predicted by the model a median roughly six months before its onset.

Researchers amplified the TCR beta CDR3 regions from RNA transcripts. The HTBI set primed first-round TCR CDR3 RT-PCR. TCRdb called the multiplex PCR reads again in MiXCR, with one record for every CDR3 protein. Of around 270,000 distinct CDR3 sequences in the sample, roughly a fifth were seen once. J is TRBJ1-1 and V is TRBV28; tentatively, D is TRBD1 (5 bases). The specimen sequenced was blood. The receptor was derived from a man in his forties or fifties with Graves' ophthalmopathy. The CDR3 is CASIGGNMNTEAFF. CDR3 nucleotide sequence: TGTGCCAGCATCGGGGGAAACATGAACACTGAAGCTTTCTTT.